The 4 T cell receptor beta chains in this list originate from one sample, sequenced in a study of shared clonotypes between healthy human individuals. The protocol was immunoSEQ multiplex PCR, while the TCRdb copy is restricted to in-frame clones and leaves out a portion. The sample yields roughly 300,000 clones, less than 75% seen once. Sequencing input: memory CD4+ T cells sorted from blood. As for subset: CD45RA-negative fraction. The origin of the receptors is a man between 25 and 39 years old in good health.

This clone was counted a few times. The chain carries TRBV27 and TRBJ2-3; 7 bases align to TRBD2. This CDR3 spans 17 amino acids. Per germline, CDR1 MNHEY and CDR2 SMNVEV (reference sequence). The V gene end was trimmed by 5 bases and the J gene end by 4 bases; junction bases not matched to a gene: 15. CDR3 loop: CASSRLHRRESADTQYF. The CDR3 DNA is TGTGCCAGCAGTAGACTCCATCGGCGGGAGTCTGCAGATACGCAGTATTTT.

V gene TRBV29-1 combines with J gene TRBJ2-5, with TRBD2 as a possible D gene (6 bases). Trimming pared 5 bases from V and 3 bases from J, leaving 13 bases between. The CDR3 has 13 residues. The germline gives CDR1 SQVTM, CDR2 ANQGSEA. DNA for the CDR3: TGCAGCGTTCGGGATAGCGGAAAAGAGACCCAGTACTTC. Protein product: CSVRDSGKETQYF. The full variable domain, its missing parts supplied by reference TRBV29-1 and TRBJ2-5, is SAVISQKPSRDICQRGTSLTIQCQVDSQVTMMFWYRQQPGQSLTLIATANQGSEATYESGFVIDKFPISRPNLTFSTLTVSNMSPEDSSIYLCSVRDSGKETQYFGPGTRLLVL.

V and J are TRBV9 and TRBJ2-1; maybe TRBD2 (6 bases). V lost 1 base, J lost 8 bases, and 16 bases lay in between. There are 15 residues in the CDR3. Germline V CDR1 and CDR2: SGDLS, YYNGEE. The DNA of the CDR3 is TGTGCCAGCAGCGTACGGACTACCCAGAGCTATGAGCAGTTCTTC. Translated, it gives CASSVRTTQSYEQFF.

The V gene is TRBV11-2, the J gene TRBJ1-3, with unresolved D. Between the trimmed V and J ends, which lost 1 base and 0 bases, there was a span of 10 bases. The CDR3 extends over 16 amino acids. Germline CDR1 and CDR2: SGHAT and FQNNGV. In DNA, the CDR3 is TGTGCCAGCAGCTTAGCAGGCTCCTACTCTGGAAACACCATATATTTT. Protein: CASSLAGSYSGNTIYF.